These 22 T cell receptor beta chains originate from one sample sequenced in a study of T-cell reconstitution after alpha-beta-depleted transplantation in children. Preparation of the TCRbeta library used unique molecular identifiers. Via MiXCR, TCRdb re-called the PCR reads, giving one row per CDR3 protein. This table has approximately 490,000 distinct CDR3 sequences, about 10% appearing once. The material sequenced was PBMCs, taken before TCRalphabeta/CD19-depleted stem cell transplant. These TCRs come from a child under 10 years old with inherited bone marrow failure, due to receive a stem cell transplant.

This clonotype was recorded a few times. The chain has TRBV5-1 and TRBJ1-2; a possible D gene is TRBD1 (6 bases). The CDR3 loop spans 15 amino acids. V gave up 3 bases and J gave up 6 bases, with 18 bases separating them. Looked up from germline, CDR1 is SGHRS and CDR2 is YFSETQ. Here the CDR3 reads CASSWDLRGADGYTF. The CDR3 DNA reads TGCGCCAGCAGCTGGGACCTCAGGGGAGCAGATGGCTACACCTTC.

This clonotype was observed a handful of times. The CDR3 sequence is CASSFQGNEKLFF. CDR3 sequence (DNA): TGTGCCAGCAGCTTCCAGGGGAATGAAAAACTGTTTTTT. The chain is built from TRBV7-2 and TRBJ1-4, with a weak D call TRBD1 (6 bases). The CDR3 loop spans 13 amino acids. V lost 3 bases and J lost 5, with 7 bases in between. The germline V gene has CDR1 SGHTA and CDR2 FQGNSA.

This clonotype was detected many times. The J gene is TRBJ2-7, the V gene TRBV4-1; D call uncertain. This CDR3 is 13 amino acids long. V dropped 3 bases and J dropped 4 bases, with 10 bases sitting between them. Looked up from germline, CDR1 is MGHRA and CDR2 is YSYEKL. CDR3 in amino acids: CASSHDMGYEQYF. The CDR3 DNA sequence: TGCGCCAGCAGCCACGATATGGGGTACGAGCAGTACTTC.

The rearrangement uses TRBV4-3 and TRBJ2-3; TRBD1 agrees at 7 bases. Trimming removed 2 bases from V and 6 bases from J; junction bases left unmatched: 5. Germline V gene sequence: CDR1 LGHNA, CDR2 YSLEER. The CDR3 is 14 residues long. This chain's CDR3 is CASSQRQGYDTQYF. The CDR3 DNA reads TGCGCCAGCAGCCAACGACAGGGTTACGATACGCAGTATTTT.

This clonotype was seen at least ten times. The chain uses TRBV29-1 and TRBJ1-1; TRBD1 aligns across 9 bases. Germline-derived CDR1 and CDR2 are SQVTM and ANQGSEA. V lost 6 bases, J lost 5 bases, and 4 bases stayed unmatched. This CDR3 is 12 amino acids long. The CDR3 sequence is CSVAGTGTEAFF. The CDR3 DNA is TGCAGCGTCGCCGGGACAGGGACTGAAGCTTTCTTT.

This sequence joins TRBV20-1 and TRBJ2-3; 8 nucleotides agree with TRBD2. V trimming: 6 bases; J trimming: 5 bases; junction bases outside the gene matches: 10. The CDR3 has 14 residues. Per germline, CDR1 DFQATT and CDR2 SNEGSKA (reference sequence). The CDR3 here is CSALAGQGGDTQYF. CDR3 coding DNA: TGCAGTGCCCTAGCGGGCCAAGGAGGAGATACGCAGTATTTT.

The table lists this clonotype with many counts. CDR3 sequence: CATSDPGGLNTGELFF. CDR3 nucleotide sequence: TGTGCCACCAGTGATCCAGGGGGCCTGAACACCGGGGAGCTGTTTTTT. This rearrangement joins TRBV24-1 to TRBJ2-2, with 8 bases fitting TRBD1. This CDR3 has 16 residues. V trimming: 3 bases; J trimming: 1 base; junction bases outside the gene matches: 3. Germline CDR1 is KGHDR and CDR2 is SFDVKD.

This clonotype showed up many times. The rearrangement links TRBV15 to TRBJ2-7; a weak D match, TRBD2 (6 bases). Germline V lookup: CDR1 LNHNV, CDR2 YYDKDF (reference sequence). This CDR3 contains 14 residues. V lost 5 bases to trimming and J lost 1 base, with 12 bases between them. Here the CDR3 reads CATSPLGGSYEQYF. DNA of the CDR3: TGTGCCACCAGCCCCCTTGGGGGGTCCTACGAGCAGTACTTC. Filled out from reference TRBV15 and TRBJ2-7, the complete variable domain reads DAMVIQNPRYQVTQFGKPVTLSCSQTLNHNVMYWYQQKSSQAPKLLFHYYDKDFNNEADTPDNFQSRRPNTSFCFLDIRSPGLGDTAMYLCATSPLGGSYEQYFGPGTRLTVT.

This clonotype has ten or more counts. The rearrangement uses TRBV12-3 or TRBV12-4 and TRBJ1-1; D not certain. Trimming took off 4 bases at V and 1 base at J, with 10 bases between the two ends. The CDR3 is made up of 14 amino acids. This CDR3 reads CASSSPPQNTEAFF. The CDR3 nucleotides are TGTGCCAGCAGTTCCCCACCACAGAACACTGAAGCTTTCTTT.

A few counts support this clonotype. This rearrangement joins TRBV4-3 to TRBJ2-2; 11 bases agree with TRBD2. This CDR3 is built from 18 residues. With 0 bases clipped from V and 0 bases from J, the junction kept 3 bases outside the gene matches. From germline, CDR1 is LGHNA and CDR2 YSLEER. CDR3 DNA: TGCGCCAGCAGCCAAGACGGACTAGCGGGCGCGAACACCGGGGAGCTGTTTTTT. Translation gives CASSQDGLAGANTGELFF.

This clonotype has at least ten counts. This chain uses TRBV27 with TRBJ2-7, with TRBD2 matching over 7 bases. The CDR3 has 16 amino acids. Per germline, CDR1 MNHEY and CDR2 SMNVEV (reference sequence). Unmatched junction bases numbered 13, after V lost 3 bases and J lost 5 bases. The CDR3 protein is CASSFPPGGRGHEQYF. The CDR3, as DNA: TGTGCCAGCAGTTTCCCTCCCGGTGGGAGGGGCCACGAGCAGTACTTC.

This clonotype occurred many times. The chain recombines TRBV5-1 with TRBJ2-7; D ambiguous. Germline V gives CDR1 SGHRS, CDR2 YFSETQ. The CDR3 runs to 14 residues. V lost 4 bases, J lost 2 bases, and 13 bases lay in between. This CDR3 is CASSPWPDTYEQYF. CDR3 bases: TGCGCCAGCAGCCCATGGCCAGATACCTACGAGCAGTACTTC.

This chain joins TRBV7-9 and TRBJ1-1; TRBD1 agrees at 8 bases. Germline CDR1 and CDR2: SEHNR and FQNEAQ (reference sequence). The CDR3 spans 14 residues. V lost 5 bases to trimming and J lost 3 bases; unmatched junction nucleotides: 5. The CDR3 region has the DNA TGTGCCAGCAGCGAGACGACAGGGGACACTGAAGCTTTCTTT. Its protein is CASSETTGDTEAFF.

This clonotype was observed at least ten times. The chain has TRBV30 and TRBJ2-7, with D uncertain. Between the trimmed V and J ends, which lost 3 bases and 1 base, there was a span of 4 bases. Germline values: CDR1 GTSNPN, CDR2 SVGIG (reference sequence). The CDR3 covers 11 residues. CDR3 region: CAWSRSYEQYF. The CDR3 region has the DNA TGTGCCTGGAGCAGATCCTACGAGCAGTACTTC.

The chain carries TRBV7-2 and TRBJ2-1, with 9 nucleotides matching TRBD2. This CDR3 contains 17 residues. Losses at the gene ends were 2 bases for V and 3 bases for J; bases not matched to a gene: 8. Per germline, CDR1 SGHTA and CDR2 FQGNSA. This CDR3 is CASSLMASGVGYNEQFF. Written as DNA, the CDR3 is TGTGCCAGCAGCTTAATGGCTAGCGGGGTGGGCTACAATGAGCAGTTCTTC.

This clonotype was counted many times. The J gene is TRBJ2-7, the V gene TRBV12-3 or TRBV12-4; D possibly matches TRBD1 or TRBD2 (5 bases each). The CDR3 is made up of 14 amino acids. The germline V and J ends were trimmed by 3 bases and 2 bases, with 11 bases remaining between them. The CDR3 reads CASSFAGTTYEQYF. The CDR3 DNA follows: TGTGCCAGCAGTTTTGCCGGGACCACCTACGAGCAGTACTTC.

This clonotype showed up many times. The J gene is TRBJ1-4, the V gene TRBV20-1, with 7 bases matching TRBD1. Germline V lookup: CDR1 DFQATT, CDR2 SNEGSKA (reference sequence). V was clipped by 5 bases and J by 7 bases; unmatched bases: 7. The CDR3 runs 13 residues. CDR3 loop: CSAQQGWGEKLFF. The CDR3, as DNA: TGCAGTGCTCAACAGGGGTGGGGTGAAAAACTGTTTTTT.

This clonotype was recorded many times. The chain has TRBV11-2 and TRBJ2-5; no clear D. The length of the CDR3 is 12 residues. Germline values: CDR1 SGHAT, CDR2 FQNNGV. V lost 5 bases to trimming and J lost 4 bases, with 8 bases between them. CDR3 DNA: TGTGCCAGCAGCCCCCCCCTAGAGACCCAGTACTTC. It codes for CASSPPLETQYF.

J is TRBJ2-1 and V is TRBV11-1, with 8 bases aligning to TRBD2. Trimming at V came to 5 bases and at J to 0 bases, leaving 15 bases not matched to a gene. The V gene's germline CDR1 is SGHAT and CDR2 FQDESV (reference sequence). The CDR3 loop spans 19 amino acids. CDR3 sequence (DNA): TGTGCCAGCAGCGGAGTTTCTCCTAGCGGGCCTAGCTCCTACAATGAGCAGTTCTTC. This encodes CASSGVSPSGPSSYNEQFF.

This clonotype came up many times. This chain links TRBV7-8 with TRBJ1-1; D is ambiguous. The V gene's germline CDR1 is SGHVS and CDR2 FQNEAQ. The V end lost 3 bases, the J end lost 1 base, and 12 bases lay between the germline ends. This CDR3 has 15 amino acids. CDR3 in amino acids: CASSLRSRRNTEAFF. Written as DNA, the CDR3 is TGTGCCAGCAGCTTGAGAAGTCGGAGGAACACTGAAGCTTTCTTT. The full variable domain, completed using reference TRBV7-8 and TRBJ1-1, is GAGVSQSPRYKVAKRGQDVALRCDPISGHVSLFWYQQALGQGPEFLTYFQNEAQLDKSGLPSDRFFAERPEGSVSTLKIQRTQQEDSAVYLCASSLRSRRNTEAFFGQGTRLTVV.

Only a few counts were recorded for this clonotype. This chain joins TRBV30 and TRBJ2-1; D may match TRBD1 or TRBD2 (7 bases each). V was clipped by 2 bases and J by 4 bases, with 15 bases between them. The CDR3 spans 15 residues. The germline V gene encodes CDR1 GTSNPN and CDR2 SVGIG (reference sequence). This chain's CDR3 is CAWSPGGGVYNEQFF. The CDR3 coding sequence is TGTGCCTGGAGTCCAGGGGGGGGCGTTTACAATGAGCAGTTCTTC.

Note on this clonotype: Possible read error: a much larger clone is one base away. The CDR3 DNA reads TGTGCCACCACTCCATCCCCAGGGGACAGCCTCCAAGAGACCCAGTACTTC. The encoded protein is CATTPSPGDSLQETQYF. The V gene is TRBV12-3 or TRBV12-4, the J gene TRBJ2-5, with TRBD1 identical over 7 bases. V lost 10 bases, J lost 1 base, and 18 bases stayed unmatched. CDR3 length equals 17 residues.